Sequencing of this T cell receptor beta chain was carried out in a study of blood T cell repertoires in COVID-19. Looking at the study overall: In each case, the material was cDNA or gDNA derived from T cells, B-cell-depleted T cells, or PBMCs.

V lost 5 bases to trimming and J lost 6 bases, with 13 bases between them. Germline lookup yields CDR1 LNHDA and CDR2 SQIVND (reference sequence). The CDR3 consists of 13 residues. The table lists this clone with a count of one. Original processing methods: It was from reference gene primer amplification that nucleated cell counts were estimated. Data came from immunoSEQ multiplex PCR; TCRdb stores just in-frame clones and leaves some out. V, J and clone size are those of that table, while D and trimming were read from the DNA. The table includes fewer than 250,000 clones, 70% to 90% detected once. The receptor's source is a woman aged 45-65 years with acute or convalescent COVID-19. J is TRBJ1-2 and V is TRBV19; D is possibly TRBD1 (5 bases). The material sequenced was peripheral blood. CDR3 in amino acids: CASSPQGYNGYTF. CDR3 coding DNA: TGTGCCAGTAGTCCCCAGGGTTATAATGGCTACACCTTC.